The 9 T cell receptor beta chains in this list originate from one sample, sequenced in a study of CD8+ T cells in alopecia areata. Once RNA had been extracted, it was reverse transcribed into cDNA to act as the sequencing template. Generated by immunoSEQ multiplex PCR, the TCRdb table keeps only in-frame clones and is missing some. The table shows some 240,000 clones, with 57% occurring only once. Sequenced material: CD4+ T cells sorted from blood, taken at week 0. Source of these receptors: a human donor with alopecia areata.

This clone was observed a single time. The CDR3 DNA reads TGTGCCAGCAAGGCCCAGGGTGAGCTTTCACCCCTCCACTTT. This codes for CASKAQGELSPLHF. This sequence joins TRBV2 and TRBJ1-6; possible D gene TRBD1, 5 bases. Trimming cost V 7 bases and J 9 bases, with 16 bases left between them. From germline, CDR1 is SNHLY and CDR2 FYNNEI. The CDR3 has 14 residues.

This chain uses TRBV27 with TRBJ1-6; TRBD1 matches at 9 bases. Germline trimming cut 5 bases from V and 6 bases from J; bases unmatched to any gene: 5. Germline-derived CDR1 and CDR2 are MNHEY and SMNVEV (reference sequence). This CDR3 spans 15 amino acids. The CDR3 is CASSGSQGANSPLHF. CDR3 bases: TGTGCCAGCAGTGGATCACAGGGGGCTAATTCACCCCTCCACTTT.

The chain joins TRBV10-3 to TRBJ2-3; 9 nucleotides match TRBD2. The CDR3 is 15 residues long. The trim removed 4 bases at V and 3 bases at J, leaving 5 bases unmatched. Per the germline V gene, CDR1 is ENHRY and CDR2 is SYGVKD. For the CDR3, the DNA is TGTGCCATCAGTGCGGGACTAGCCTTGACAGATACGCAGTATTTT. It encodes CAISAGLALTDTQYF.

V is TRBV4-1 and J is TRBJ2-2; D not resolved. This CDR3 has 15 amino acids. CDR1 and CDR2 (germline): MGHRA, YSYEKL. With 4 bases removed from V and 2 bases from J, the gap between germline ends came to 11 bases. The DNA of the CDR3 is TGCGCCAGCAGCCCTGGCCTAAGAAACACCGGGGAGCTGTTTTTT. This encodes CASSPGLRNTGELFF.

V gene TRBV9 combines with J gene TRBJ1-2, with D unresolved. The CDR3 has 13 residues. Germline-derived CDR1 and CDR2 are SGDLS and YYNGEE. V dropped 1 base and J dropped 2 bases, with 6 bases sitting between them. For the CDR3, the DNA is TGTGCCAGCAGCGTATCGGGGAACTATGGCTACACCTTC. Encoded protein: CASSVSGNYGYTF.

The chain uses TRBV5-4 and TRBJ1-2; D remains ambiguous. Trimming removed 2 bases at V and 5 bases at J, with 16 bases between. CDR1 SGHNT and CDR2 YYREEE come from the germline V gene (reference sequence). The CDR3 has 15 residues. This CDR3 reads CASSLPQAMEYGYTF. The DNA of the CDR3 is TGTGCCAGCAGCTTACCCCAGGCGATGGAATATGGCTACACCTTC.

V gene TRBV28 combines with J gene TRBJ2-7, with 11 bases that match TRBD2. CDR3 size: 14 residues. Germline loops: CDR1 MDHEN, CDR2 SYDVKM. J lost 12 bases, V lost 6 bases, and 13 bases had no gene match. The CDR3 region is CASSPVTSGTRPYF. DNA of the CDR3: TGTGCCAGCAGCCCGGTGACTAGCGGGACTAGGCCGTACTTC.

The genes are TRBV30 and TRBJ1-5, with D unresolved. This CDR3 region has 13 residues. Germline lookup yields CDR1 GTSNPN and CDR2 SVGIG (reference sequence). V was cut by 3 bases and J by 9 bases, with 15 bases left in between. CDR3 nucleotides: TGTGCCTGGAGCCTCGGCCCGGTTCTGCCCCAGCATTTT. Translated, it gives CAWSLGPVLPQHF.

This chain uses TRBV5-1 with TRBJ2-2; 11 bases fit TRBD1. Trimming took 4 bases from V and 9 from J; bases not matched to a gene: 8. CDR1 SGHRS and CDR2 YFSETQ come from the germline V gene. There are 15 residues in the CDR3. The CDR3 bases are TGCGCCAGCAGCCCATGGGACAGGGGGGGCCGGGAGCTGTTTTTT. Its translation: CASSPWDRGGRELFF.